The rows below give T cell receptor beta chains drawn from one sample of a study of CD8+ T cells in alopecia areata. TCRdb's copy holds only in-frame clones and misses some; the assay was immunoSEQ multiplex PCR. The data hold some 120,000 clones, with less than 50% observed a single time. Material for sequencing was NKG2D-low CD8+ T cells sorted from blood. The receptor source for this set is a human donor with alopecia areata. Each CDR3 is given with its conserved first and last residue. D genes are given only for firm matches. For some rows the clone size is stated as once, few or many, or as a class when expanded; others skip it.

D gene: TRBD2; V gene: TRBV2; J gene: TRBJ2-7; clone size: once; CDR3 DNA: TGTGCCAGCTCGGCGGGGGGGCCGACTTCGATCTACGAGCAGTACTTC; CDR3 protein: CASSAGGPTSIYEQYF
D gene: TRBD2; V gene: TRBV29-1; J gene: TRBJ2-1; clone size: few; CDR3 DNA: TGCAGCGTCGAAGGGACTAGCGGGGGGAACTCCTACAATGAGCAGTTCTTC; CDR3 protein: CSVEGTSGGNSYNEQFF
D gene: .; V gene: TRBV6-5; J gene: TRBJ1-5; clone size: .; CDR3 DNA: TGTGCCAGCAGTCTTCGGGGTTACAATCAGCCCCAGCATTTT; CDR3 protein: CASSLRGYNQPQHF
D gene: TRBD1; V gene: TRBV11-2; J gene: TRBJ2-7; clone size: .; CDR3 DNA: TGTGCCAGCAGGGGCAGTGGCGGGACAGGATCCTACGAGCAGTACTTC; CDR3 protein: CASRGSGGTGSYEQYF
D gene: TRBD1; V gene: TRBV27; J gene: TRBJ1-6; clone size: once; CDR3 DNA: TGTGCCAGCAGTCGTGGACAGGGGAATTCACCCCTCCACTTT; CDR3 protein: CASSRGQGNSPLHF
D gene: TRBD1; V gene: TRBV28; J gene: TRBJ1-5; clone size: .; CDR3 DNA: TGTGCCAGCAGTTCCCGGACAGGGCTCGGCAATCAGCCCCAGCATTTT; CDR3 protein: CASSSRTGLGNQPQHF
D gene: .; V gene: TRBV29-1; J gene: TRBJ2-1; clone size: .; CDR3 DNA: TGCAGCGTTAGTTGGACGGACTACAATGAGCAGTTCTTC; CDR3 protein: CSVSWTDYNEQFF
D gene: .; V gene: TRBV29-1; J gene: TRBJ2-3; clone size: few; CDR3 DNA: TGCAGCGCTCACCTACTAAGCAAGGTTGCAGATACGCAGTATTTT; CDR3 protein: CSAHLLSKVADTQYF
D gene: .; V gene: TRBV11-3; J gene: TRBJ2-1; clone size: once; CDR3 DNA: TGTGCCAGCAGCCCCCTGATCTCCGGCTCCTACAATGAGCAGTTCTTC; CDR3 protein: CASSPLISGSYNEQFF
D gene: .; V gene: TRBV11-2; J gene: TRBJ2-3; clone size: .; CDR3 DNA: TGTGCCAGCAGCAAGAGGGATTCTAGCACAGATACGCAGTATTTT; CDR3 protein: CASSKRDSSTDTQYF
D gene: .; V gene: TRBV7-9; J gene: TRBJ1-2; clone size: .; CDR3 DNA: TGTGCCAGCAGCTTCAACTATGGCTACACCTTC; CDR3 protein: CASSFNYGYTF
D gene: TRBD1; V gene: TRBV29-1; J gene: TRBJ2-7; clone size: .; CDR3 DNA: TGCAGCGCCAAACTACGGGACAGGGGCTACGAGCAGTACTTC; CDR3 protein: CSAKLRDRGYEQYF
D gene: .; V gene: TRBV4-1; J gene: TRBJ2-7; clone size: .; CDR3 DNA: TGCGCCAGCAGCCTTGGACCCACCTACGAGCAGTACTTC; CDR3 protein: CASSLGPTYEQYF
D gene: .; V gene: TRBV7-9; J gene: TRBJ2-7; clone size: few; CDR3 DNA: TGTGCCATTCGGACAGCAACCTACGAGCAGTACTTC; CDR3 protein: CAIRTATYEQYF
D gene: .; V gene: TRBV29-1; J gene: TRBJ2-2; clone size: few; CDR3 DNA: TGCAGCGTGGCAGGGGGGACCGGGGAGCTGTTTTTT; CDR3 protein: CSVAGGTGELFF
D gene: .; V gene: TRBV29-1; J gene: TRBJ2-7; clone size: .; CDR3 DNA: TGCAGCGTTACCTTCCTTGGCTACGAGCAGTACTTC; CDR3 protein: CSVTFLGYEQYF
D gene: .; V gene: TRBV28; J gene: TRBJ2-1; clone size: few; CDR3 DNA: TGTGCCAGCAGTTTTTACAATGAGCAGTTCTTC; CDR3 protein: CASSFYNEQFF
D gene: .; V gene: TRBV6-5; J gene: TRBJ1-1; clone size: .; CDR3 DNA: TGTGCCACCGGACACCTGAACACTGAAGCTTTCTTT; CDR3 protein: CATGHLNTEAFF
D gene: .; V gene: TRBV7-9; J gene: TRBJ2-7; clone size: .; CDR3 DNA: TGTGCCAGCAGCCTCGACGGGTTTCCCTACGAGCAGTACTTC; CDR3 protein: CASSLDGFPYEQYF
D gene: TRBD1; V gene: TRBV29-1; J gene: TRBJ2-4; clone size: .; CDR3 DNA: TGCAGCGTTAGGGGACAGGGTAGCATTCAGTACTTC; CDR3 protein: CSVRGQGSIQYF
D gene: .; V gene: TRBV9; J gene: TRBJ2-5; clone size: few; CDR3 DNA: TGTGCCAGCAGCGCCAACCGTATAGAAGAGACCCAGTACTTC; CDR3 protein: CASSANRIEETQYF
D gene: TRBD1; V gene: TRBV2; J gene: TRBJ2-7; clone size: .; CDR3 DNA: TGTGCCAGCAGGGGACAGGGACCCTACGAGCAGTACTTC; CDR3 protein: CASRGQGPYEQYF
D gene: .; V gene: TRBV29-1; J gene: TRBJ2-7; clone size: .; CDR3 DNA: TGCAGCGTTGATGGTCAGGGCGTCTACGAGCAGTACTTC; CDR3 protein: CSVDGQGVYEQYF
D gene: .; V gene: TRBV7-6; J gene: TRBJ2-5; clone size: .; CDR3 DNA: TGTGCCACCCCGGGACAGGGACCCGAGCGGGAGCAAGAGACCCAGTACTTC; CDR3 protein: CATPGQGPEREQETQYF
D gene: .; V gene: TRBV29-1; J gene: TRBJ1-2; clone size: few; CDR3 DNA: TGCAGCGTTGAACAGGAAAGGGATGGCTACACCTTC; CDR3 protein: CSVEQERDGYTF
D gene: TRBD1; V gene: TRBV5-6; J gene: TRBJ1-1; clone size: .; CDR3 DNA: TGTGCCAGCAGCTGGGACAGGATGAACACTGAAGCTTTCTTT; CDR3 protein: CASSWDRMNTEAFF
D gene: TRBD1; V gene: TRBV27; J gene: TRBJ2-7; clone size: .; CDR3 DNA: TGTGCCAGCAGTCTGGGACAGGGGGGCGAGCAGTACTTC; CDR3 protein: CASSLGQGGEQYF
D gene: .; V gene: TRBV5-1; J gene: TRBJ2-5; clone size: .; CDR3 DNA: TGCGCCATCATATGGGAGACCCAGTACTTC; CDR3 protein: CAIIWETQYF
D gene: .; V gene: TRBV6-4; J gene: TRBJ2-3; clone size: .; CDR3 DNA: TGTGCCAGCAGTGTGGGGGTCGGGGAAGATACGCAGTATTTT; CDR3 protein: CASSVGVGEDTQYF
D gene: .; V gene: TRBV5-1; J gene: TRBJ2-7; clone size: .; CDR3 DNA: TGCGCCAGCAGGGGTGACCACAGCTCCTACGAGCAGTACTTC; CDR3 protein: CASRGDHSSYEQYF
D gene: TRBD1; V gene: TRBV27; J gene: TRBJ2-7; clone size: .; CDR3 DNA: TGTGCCAGCAGTCCCTACACAGGGGCAGGCTCCTACGAGCAGTACTTC; CDR3 protein: CASSPYTGAGSYEQYF
D gene: .; V gene: TRBV2; J gene: TRBJ2-2; clone size: few; CDR3 DNA: TGTGCCAGCACCTGGGGAGTAACCGGGGAGCTGTTTTTT; CDR3 protein: CASTWGVTGELFF
D gene: .; V gene: TRBV29-1; J gene: TRBJ1-2; clone size: few; CDR3 DNA: TGCAGCAGTGGAGACTACACCTTC; CDR3 protein: CSSGDYTF
D gene: .; V gene: TRBV27; J gene: TRBJ2-2; clone size: .; CDR3 DNA: TGTGGTGTTGTGACTTCGAACACCGGGGAGCTGTTTTTT; CDR3 protein: CGVVTSNTGELFF
D gene: TRBD2; V gene: TRBV27; J gene: TRBJ2-7; clone size: .; CDR3 DNA: TGTGCCAGCAGGAATGGCGGGAGGGCCGACGAGCAGTACTTC; CDR3 protein: CASRNGGRADEQYF
D gene: .; V gene: TRBV7-9; J gene: TRBJ2-1; clone size: few; CDR3 DNA: TGTGCCAGCAGCCATCGGGACTCAGCTGACCTTGAGCAGTTCTTC; CDR3 protein: CASSHRDSADLEQFF
D gene: .; V gene: TRBV27; J gene: TRBJ2-6; clone size: .; CDR3 DNA: TGTGCCAGCAGTTTGCGCTCTGGGGCCAACGTCCTGACTTTC; CDR3 protein: CASSLRSGANVLTF
D gene: TRBD2; V gene: TRBV2; J gene: TRBJ2-5; clone size: .; CDR3 DNA: TGTGCCAGCAGTAACGGACTAGCGGGATCAGAGACCCAGTACTTC; CDR3 protein: CASSNGLAGSETQYF
D gene: .; V gene: TRBV28; J gene: TRBJ2-1; clone size: few; CDR3 DNA: TGTGCCAGCGGTTTTCTAAGCGGCTACAATGAGCAGTTCTTC; CDR3 protein: CASGFLSGYNEQFF
D gene: .; V gene: TRBV9; J gene: TRBJ1-2; clone size: .; CDR3 DNA: TGTGCCAGCAGCGTAGTGGAGGGGTCCTATGGCTACACCTTC; CDR3 protein: CASSVVEGSYGYTF
D gene: .; V gene: TRBV27; J gene: TRBJ2-7; clone size: .; CDR3 DNA: TGTGCCAGCAGTGCGACCCGGGGGCTGGACGAGCAGTACTTC; CDR3 protein: CASSATRGLDEQYF
D gene: TRBD1; V gene: TRBV30; J gene: TRBJ2-5; clone size: .; CDR3 DNA: TGTGCCTGGAGTGGAGGGACAGCCCAAGAGACCCAGTACTTC; CDR3 protein: CAWSGGTAQETQYF
D gene: .; V gene: TRBV28; J gene: TRBJ2-7; clone size: medium-sized; CDR3 DNA: TGTGCCAGCAGTTTCTCGCGCGAGCAGTACTTC; CDR3 protein: CASSFSREQYF
D gene: .; V gene: TRBV29-1; J gene: TRBJ1-2; clone size: .; CDR3 DNA: TGCAGCGCTCAACAGGCCGGAGCTGTAGGCTACACCTTC; CDR3 protein: CSAQQAGAVGYTF
D gene: .; V gene: TRBV25-1; J gene: TRBJ2-3; clone size: .; CDR3 DNA: TGTGCCAGCAGTGAAAAGATGAAACCCGATACGCAGTATTTT; CDR3 protein: CASSEKMKPDTQYF
D gene: .; V gene: TRBV5-6; J gene: TRBJ2-5; clone size: few; CDR3 DNA: TGTGCCAGCAGCGCCGGAGAGACCCAGTACTTC; CDR3 protein: CASSAGETQYF
D gene: .; V gene: TRBV4-1; J gene: TRBJ2-7; clone size: .; CDR3 DNA: TGCGCCAGCAGCCTTCCAGGGACCTACGAGCAGTACTTC; CDR3 protein: CASSLPGTYEQYF
D gene: TRBD1; V gene: TRBV11-2; J gene: TRBJ2-7; clone size: once; CDR3 DNA: TGTGCCAGCAGCCTCGCGGGACAGGGGCGTGAGCAGTACTTC; CDR3 protein: CASSLAGQGREQYF
D gene: .; V gene: TRBV6-8; J gene: TRBJ2-1; clone size: few; CDR3 DNA: TGTGCCAGCAGTTACCTGGACAAGAGATACAATGAGCAGTTCTTC; CDR3 protein: CASSYLDKRYNEQFF
D gene: .; V gene: TRBV29-1; J gene: TRBJ2-5; clone size: .; CDR3 DNA: TGCAGCGTTGATGGGGGGCAAGAGACCCAGTACTTC; CDR3 protein: CSVDGGQETQYF
D gene: .; V gene: TRBV27; J gene: TRBJ2-5; clone size: .; CDR3 DNA: TGTGCCAGCAGTCCGAGCCAAGAGACCCAGTACTTC; CDR3 protein: CASSPSQETQYF
D gene: .; V gene: TRBV29-1; J gene: TRBJ2-1; clone size: few; CDR3 DNA: TGCAGCGTTGATACGGATGAGCAGTTCTTC; CDR3 protein: CSVDTDEQFF
D gene: .; V gene: TRBV6-5; J gene: TRBJ1-2; clone size: .; CDR3 DNA: TGTGCCAGCAGTTACGCCACCGGGACGAGAAACTACACCTTC; CDR3 protein: CASSYATGTRNYTF
D gene: .; V gene: TRBV30; J gene: TRBJ1-1; clone size: .; CDR3 DNA: TGTGCCTGGAGTGTAAGGGGTGGCACTGAAGCTTTCTTT; CDR3 protein: CAWSVRGGTEAFF
D gene: TRBD1; V gene: TRBV6-1; J gene: TRBJ1-2; clone size: once; CDR3 DNA: TGTGCCAGCAGTGCCGATGAGATTGGGACAGTTTATGGCTACACCTTC; CDR3 protein: CASSADEIGTVYGYTF
D gene: TRBD2; V gene: TRBV7-2; J gene: TRBJ2-3; clone size: .; CDR3 DNA: TGTGCCAGCAGCGCAGAGCGTAGGACTAGCGGGATGGTTGGAGATACGCAGTATTTT; CDR3 protein: CASSAERRTSGMVGDTQYF
D gene: .; V gene: TRBV27; J gene: TRBJ2-2; clone size: .; CDR3 DNA: TGTGCCAGCAGTTTAGGGATGGGCGAGGAGCTGTTTTTT; CDR3 protein: CASSLGMGEELFF
D gene: TRBD1; V gene: TRBV29-1; J gene: TRBJ2-7; clone size: .; CDR3 DNA: TGCAGCGTGCCCGGGACAGGGGCCTACGAGCAGTACTTC; CDR3 protein: CSVPGTGAYEQYF
D gene: TRBD2; V gene: TRBV29-1; J gene: TRBJ2-7; clone size: .; CDR3 DNA: TGCAGCGTTGAAGATCAGCTAGCGGGGGACTACGAGCAGTACTTC; CDR3 protein: CSVEDQLAGDYEQYF